This T cell receptor beta chain was recorded in a study of T cells in localized non-small cell lung cancer. Overall study findings and caveats: Uninvolved adjacent lung showed the highest T cell clonality, exceeding tumor. Elevated blood T cell density was associated with longer overall survival.

Assay: immunoSEQ multiplex PCR; the TCRdb copy retains only in-frame clones and omits some. The table has approximately 2,200 clones, about a fifth seen once. This clone was observed a few times. The target antigen is unknown. Samples of adjacent lung lacking atypia were obtained no closer than 2 cm to the tumor margin. This TCR came from a man aged 35 to 70 with stage I squamous cell lung carcinoma. The starting material was normal lung tissue next to the tumor, obtained before any cancer treatment.

CDR3 coding DNA: TGTGCCAGCAGCCAGTTAACAGGGGGGGAGACCCAGTACTTC. It is translated as CASSQLTGGETQYF. V usage is TRBV11-3 and J usage is TRBJ2-5, with TRBD1 matching 8 bases. Germline-derived CDR1 and CDR2 are SGHNT and YENEEA. J gave up 5 bases and V 5 bases, and 7 bases lay outside the gene matches. The CDR3 spans 14 residues.